This is a list of T cell receptor beta chains from one sample in a study of OX40 agonist ivuxolimab in advanced cancers. Libraries were prepared by immunoSEQ multiplex PCR; TCRdb keeps only in-frame clonotypes and omits some of them. The data show over 75,000 clones, 90% seen once. This specimen consisted of CD4+ or CD8+ T cells sorted from blood, obtained in a trial of the OX40 agonist ivuxolimab. These receptors were taken from an adult with an advanced solid tumor such as melanoma, head and neck, liver or kidney cancer. The conserved cysteine and the conserved F or W are not part of the CDR3 here. Each record gives: V gene, J gene, CDR3 protein.

TRBV7-9	TRBJ2-1	ASSPGGRSEQF
TRBV2	TRBJ2-1	ASRGNNEQF
TRBV4-3	TRBJ2-7	ASSQDRASGHYEQY
TRBV27	TRBJ2-1	ASSLRGTSGIYEQF
TRBV28	TRBJ2-5	ASSFTETQY
TRBV10-3	TRBJ2-5	AIGGGQETQY
TRBV28	TRBJ1-1	ASSFSQGALGETEAF
TRBV5-1	TRBJ1-1	ASSSLGRLQSGTEAF
TRBV28	TRBJ1-2	ASRPQGSFGGYT
TRBV7-6	TRBJ2-1	ASSLDLAGGFYNEQF
TRBV2	TRBJ1-1	ASSESRSGGGDTEAF
TRBV30	TRBJ2-3	AWSFGLAGLTDTQY
TRBV7-9	TRBJ2-1	ASSPSNEQF
TRBV19	TRBJ2-2	ASGNRDRATGELF
TRBV7-2	TRBJ1-2	ASSRPGPPSYNYGYT
TRBV6-1	TRBJ1-5	ASSERGTTQGPQH
TRBV5-1	TRBJ1-1	ASSLAHTNTEAF
TRBV30	TRBJ2-7	AFLPRPYEQY
TRBV6-5	TRBJ2-1	ASSGGAYNEQF
TRBV30	TRBJ2-4	AWSGGTGVKNIQY
TRBV12-5	TRBJ2-2	ATNPGLAGVSTGELF
TRBV7-8	TRBJ2-3	ASSSSPGTDTQY